The 9 T cell receptor beta chains listed next were all sequenced from one sample in a study of control samples from healthy donors and cancer patients. The protocol was immunoSEQ multiplex PCR, while the TCRdb copy is restricted to in-frame clones and leaves out a portion. Found here are tens of thousands of clones, less than 90% of them singletons; the top ten hold approximately 14%. Specimen: blood. These receptors were obtained from a woman aged 70-85 years in good health.

The chain uses TRBV6-6 and TRBJ2-1, with D perhaps matching TRBD1 or TRBD2 (6 bases each). Deletions cut 0 bases from V and 9 bases from J, with 18 bases between. CDR3 size: 16 residues. Per germline, CDR1 MNHNY and CDR2 SVGAGI (reference sequence). CDR3 amino acids: CASSYSGGGSGAEQFF. CDR3 sequence (DNA): TGTGCCAGCAGTTACTCCGGGGGCGGCTCGGGCGCTGAGCAGTTCTTC.

The CDR3 coding sequence is TGCGCCAGCAGCCGGGGACTACCGAACACCGGGGAGCTGTTTTTT. It yields the protein CASSRGLPNTGELFF. The chain links TRBV5-1 to TRBJ2-2, with 7 nucleotides matching TRBD2. V lost 4 bases to trimming and J lost 0 bases; unmatched junction nucleotides: 3. Germline V gene lookup returns CDR1 SGHRS and CDR2 YFSETQ. There are 15 residues in the CDR3.

The chain employs TRBV7-2 and TRBJ1-4; the D is unclear. Looked up from germline, CDR1 is SGHTA and CDR2 is FQGNSA. The CDR3 loop spans 14 amino acids. V was trimmed by 5 bases and J by 8 bases, leaving 15 bases between them. CDR3: CASSPGLGKEKLFF. CDR3 in DNA: TGTGCCAGCAGCCCGGGCCTGGGGAAGGAAAAACTGTTTTTT.

V usage is TRBV2 and J usage is TRBJ1-1; D not resolved. The germline CDR1 and CDR2 sequences are SNHLY and FYNNEI. The CDR3 has 16 amino acids. The ends were cut back, 6 bases at V and 0 bases at J, with 17 bases in the middle. Written as DNA, the CDR3 is TGTGCCAGCAGGCCTGAGGGTTTAATCATGAACACTGAAGCTTTCTTT. Translation: CASRPEGLIMNTEAFF.

This clone came up once. The chain employs TRBV11-2 and TRBJ1-4, with no clear D. This CDR3 has 14 residues. V was shortened by 6 bases and J by 8 bases, with 16 bases between the two germline ends. Germline CDR1 reads SGHAT; CDR2 reads FQNNGV. The CDR3 sequence: CASSSGSGKEKLFF. The CDR3 nucleotides read TGTGCCAGCAGTTCGGGATCGGGGAAAGAAAAACTGTTTTTT.

This chain uses TRBV5-6 with TRBJ2-1, with 14 positions matching TRBD2. The CDR3 length is 16 residues. V gave up 3 bases and J gave up 8 bases; unmatched junction bases: 7. Germline V lookup: CDR1 SGHDT, CDR2 YYEEEE. CDR3 loop: CASSSTGLAGGDEQFF. DNA of the CDR3: TGTGCCAGCAGCTCGACTGGACTAGCGGGGGGTGATGAGCAGTTCTTC.

There are a few counts of this clone. The V call is TRBV6-6, the J call TRBJ1-5; 7 nucleotides agree with TRBD1. This CDR3 has 13 residues. V was pared by 6 bases and J by 7 bases, with 6 bases of the junction left unmatched. Germline V lookup: CDR1 MNHNY, CDR2 SVGAGI (reference sequence). CDR3 in amino acids: CASSLGQMQPQHF. In nucleotides, the CDR3 is TGTGCCAGCAGCTTGGGACAGATGCAGCCCCAGCATTTT.

This clone came up a few times. This chain connects TRBV6-6 to TRBJ1-2; weak D call: TRBD1 (5 bases). Germline V gene lookup returns CDR1 MNHNY and CDR2 SVGAGI (reference sequence). This CDR3 comprises 15 residues. Trimming stripped 5 bases from V and 0 bases from J, with 13 bases between. The CDR3 sequence: CASSTTGSTNYGYTF. The CDR3, as DNA: TGTGCCAGCAGTACAACAGGATCTACTAACTATGGCTACACCTTC.

This sequence joins TRBV5-4 and TRBJ2-5; no clear D. CDR3 size: 13 residues. The V end was cut by 7 bases, the J end by 2 bases, with 12 bases between. Germline lookup yields CDR1 SGHNT and CDR2 YYREEE (reference sequence). The CDR3 loop is CASAASVQETQYF. CDR3 DNA: TGTGCCAGCGCCGCGTCGGTACAAGAGACCCAGTACTTC.